The 7 T cell receptor beta chains listed next were all sequenced from one sample in a study of blood T cells in healthy people across ages (dated by TCRdb to the mid-2010s). The library was produced with 5' RACE. Sequencing relied on an Illumina HiSeq 2500. A second PCR of about 7 to 12 cycles was run with a J-beta primer mix and a sample-barcoded 5' primer. In TCRdb, the public reads were trimmed at Q25 with fastp and aligned with MiXCR, with productive beta chains retained. Entries are consolidated by CDR3 protein sequence, retaining the most common genes and DNA. Across this sample there are over 1,200,000 distinct CDR3 sequences, with around 55% seen only once. The ten largest account for under 8.5% of the sample. The sample comprised blood. The receptors originated from a man aged 18 to 35 in good health.

The rearrangement links TRBV7-9 to TRBJ2-7, with D maybe TRBD1 (5 bases). V was trimmed by 6 bases and J by 11 bases, leaving 20 bases between them. The CDR3 extends over 13 amino acids. The germline V gene has CDR1 SEHNR and CDR2 FQNEAQ (reference sequence). CDR3 sequence reads: CASRQVGNSREYF. The CDR3 bases are TGTGCCAGCAGACAAGTTGGAAACTCCAGGGAGTACTTC.

In its sample, this clonotype was seen once. The chain is built from TRBV27 and TRBJ2-1; 12 nucleotides align to TRBD2. J gave up 5 bases and V 4 bases, and 9 bases lay outside the gene matches. In germline, CDR1 is MNHEY, CDR2 SMNVEV (reference sequence). There are 17 residues in the CDR3. DNA of the CDR3: TGTGCCAGCAGTTCCTTAATGCTAGCGGGGGGGAACAATGAGCAGTTCTTC. This codes for CASSSLMLAGGNNEQFF.

The chain joins TRBV6-1 to TRBJ2-5, with 8 bases matching TRBD1. The end of the DNA aligns better with TRBJ2-7, so the J call may be wrong. The CDR3 spans 14 residues. Germline loops: CDR1 MNHNS, CDR2 SASEGT. CDR3 DNA: TGTGCCAGCAGGCCCGGGACAGGTACCTACGAGCAGTACTTC. Protein sequence: CASRPGTGTYEQYF.

The chain recombines TRBV5-6 with TRBJ1-4, with TRBD1 matching over 7 bases. The CDR3 has 14 amino acids. Looked up from germline, CDR1 is SGHDT and CDR2 is YYEEEE. The J segment lost 7 bases and the V segment lost 4 bases, leaving 7 bases of the junction unmatched. The CDR3 loop is CASSIRQGGEKLFF. For the CDR3, the DNA is TGTGCCAGCAGCATCCGACAGGGTGGTGAAAAACTGTTTTTT.

This clonotype has only a few counts. Here the CDR3 reads CASSGTGSGTQYF. Written as DNA, the CDR3 is TGCGCCAGCAGCGGGACAGGGTCAGGGACCCAGTACTTC. This chain uses TRBV5-1 with TRBJ2-5, with 9 nucleotides matching TRBD1. Germline CDR1 reads SGHRS; CDR2 reads YFSETQ. The CDR3 has 13 residues. The J segment lost 7 bases and the V segment lost 4 bases, leaving 5 bases of the junction unmatched.

As for this clonotype: One end of the junction does not line up with germline, which may come from a read error. The V gene is TRBV7-9, the J gene TRBJ2-4; 8 bases fit TRBD1. CDR3 size: 15 residues. Germline lookup yields CDR1 SEHNR and CDR2 FQNEAQ (reference sequence). CDR3: CASSYADRASREQCF. Written as DNA, the CDR3 is TGTGCCAGCAGCTATGCGGACAGGGCAAGCCGCGAGCAGTGCTTC.

The chain employs TRBV11-1 and TRBJ2-4; 8 positions match TRBD2. The J call may be faulty, since TRBJ2-7 better matches the DNA end. CDR3 length: 17 amino acids. Germline V gene sequence: CDR1 SGHAT, CDR2 FQDESV (reference sequence). The CDR3 DNA sequence: TGTGCCAGCAGCTTCCCGGGACGGGATAGCGGGACGAACGAGCAGTACTTC. It is translated as CASSFPGRDSGTNEQYF.